The 13 T cell receptor beta chains below come from one sample, sequenced in a study of regulatory T cells in long-lasting Graves disease. Noted time point: persistent/refractory GD, antithyroid drugs over 5 years with positive TRAb. Construction of the TCR library relied on RNA isolated from PBMCs. Combining iRepertoire HTBI primers with Arm-PCR of CDR3 regions, the authors built TCR beta libraries. One entry per CDR3 protein, called by TCRdb with MiXCR from the multiplex PCR reads. The sample contains about 470,000 distinct CDR3 sequences, roughly 21% of which appear only once. Sequenced material: peripheral blood mononuclear cells (PBMCs), taken when the disease was refractory, from a patient treated with antithyroid drugs. The receptor source for this set is a female donor with Graves disease.

In this sample, this clonotype turned up a few times. This chain links TRBV3-1 with TRBJ2-4; D ambiguous. This CDR3 spans 13 amino acids. Germline CDR1 reads LGHDT; CDR2 reads YNNKEL (reference sequence). V dropped 1 base and J dropped 4 bases, with 5 bases sitting between them. The CDR3 nucleotides read TGTGCCAGCAGCCAAGCCGGGAAAAACATTCAGTACTTC. Residues: CASSQAGKNIQYF.

This clonotype was counted ten times or more. This sequence joins TRBV28 and TRBJ1-5, with D unclear. V was trimmed by 8 bases and J by 1 base, leaving 6 bases between them. There are 12 residues in the CDR3. From germline, CDR1 is MDHEN and CDR2 SYDVKM. The CDR3 protein is CASLGSNQPQHF. CDR3 in DNA: TGTGCCAGCCTCGGAAGCAATCAGCCCCAGCATTTT.

This clonotype was seen repeatedly, ten times or more. V usage is TRBV2 and J usage is TRBJ1-1, with 12 bases that match TRBD1. The CDR3 consists of 15 residues. Germline trimming cut 6 bases from V and 1 base from J; bases unmatched to any gene: 3. Germline V CDR1 and CDR2: SNHLY, FYNNEI. The DNA of the CDR3 is TGTGCCAGCAGAGCGGGACAGGGGGCGAACACTGAAGCTTTCTTT. It encodes CASRAGQGANTEAFF.

J is TRBJ2-7 and V is TRBV7-2; TRBD2 matches at 7 bases. CDR3 size: 15 residues. Unmatched junction bases numbered 6, after V lost 1 base and J lost 3 bases. The germline CDR1 and CDR2 sequences are SGHTA and FQGNSA. CDR3: CASSLGVGLSYEQYF. CDR3 sequence (DNA): TGTGCCAGCAGCTTAGGTGTGGGACTAAGCTACGAGCAGTACTTC. The entire variable domain, with the rest obtained from reference TRBV7-2 and TRBJ2-7, is as follows: GAGVSQSPSNKVTEKGKDVELRCDPISGHTALYWYRQSLGQGLEFLIYFQGNSAPDKSGLPSDRFSAERTGGSVSTLTIQRTQQEDSAVYLCASSLGVGLSYEQYFGPGTRLTVT.

The V call is TRBV27, the J call TRBJ1-2; no reliable D call. The CDR3 contains 14 residues. Germline CDR1 is MNHEY and CDR2 is SMNVEV (reference sequence). Trimming removed 3 bases from V and 4 bases from J, with 12 bases in between. CDR3 region: CASSFVPATYGYTF. The DNA of the CDR3 is TGTGCCAGCAGTTTCGTCCCAGCGACCTATGGCTACACCTTC.

There are many counts of this clonotype. This sequence joins TRBV7-2 and TRBJ2-7; D may be TRBD1 or TRBD2 (5 bases each). The V end was cut by 4 bases, the J end by 6 bases, with 10 bases between. Germline CDR1 SGHTA, CDR2 FQGNSA. The CDR3 extends over 12 amino acids. The CDR3 DNA reads as TGTGCCAGCAGCTCCTGGGGGTTCGAGCAGTACTTC. Its protein is CASSSWGFEQYF.

This clonotype showed up many times. The DNA for the CDR3 is TGTGCCAGCAGCTCCGGACAGGAGCCAGCTAACTATGGCTACACCTTC. Encoded protein: CASSSGQEPANYGYTF. The genes are TRBV7-2 and TRBJ1-2, with 7 bases identical to TRBD1. From germline, CDR1 is SGHTA and CDR2 FQGNSA. CDR3 length: 16 amino acids. V lost 4 bases, J lost 0 bases, and 8 bases stayed unmatched.

This clonotype was observed a handful of times. The J gene is TRBJ2-7, the V gene TRBV20-1, with 11 nucleotides matching TRBD2. The germline CDR1 and CDR2 sequences are DFQATT and SNEGSKA (reference sequence). J lost 3 bases, V lost 3 bases, and 7 bases had no gene match. The CDR3 extends over 15 amino acids. CDR3 loop: CSARRLAGGHYEQYF. CDR3 sequence (DNA): TGCAGTGCTAGGCGCCTAGCGGGGGGACACTACGAGCAGTACTTC.

The chain is built from TRBV7-8 and TRBJ1-5; D not resolved. Germline V gene sequence: CDR1 SGHVS, CDR2 FQNEAQ. The CDR3 is 13 residues long. V shed 5 bases and J shed 6 bases, with 11 bases lying between them. This CDR3 is CASSLTDGQPQHF. The CDR3 bases are TGTGCCAGCAGCCTCACGGACGGTCAGCCCCAGCATTTT.

Worth noting for this clonotype: A far larger clone is off by one base, so a read error is likely. The rearrangement links TRBV2 to TRBJ2-5; 7 nucleotides line up with TRBD1. The DNA end is a closer match to TRBJ2-7, so the J assignment may be wrong. The V gene's germline CDR1 is SNHLY and CDR2 FYNNEI. This CDR3 has 14 residues. The CDR3 coding sequence is TGTGCCGGCAGGGGGAGACTAAGTACCTACGAGCAGTACTTC. Translation: CAGRGRLSTYEQYF.

Ten or more counts support this clonotype. The genes are TRBV20-1 and TRBJ1-2; D is perhaps TRBD1 (6 bases). V lost 1 base and J 5 bases, leaving 14 bases between the germline ends. This CDR3 spans 14 amino acids. Germline V gene sequence: CDR1 DFQATT, CDR2 SNEGSKA (reference sequence). This chain's CDR3 is CSARGLRGGYGYTF. In DNA, the CDR3 is TGCAGTGCTAGAGGGCTCAGGGGAGGATATGGCTACACCTTC.

The chain uses TRBV6-8 and TRBJ2-7; 7 nucleotides line up with TRBD2. Germline-derived CDR1 and CDR2 are MNHGY and SAAAGT. CDR3 size: 15 residues. V was clipped by 4 bases and J by 3 bases; unmatched bases: 9. CDR3 in amino acids: CASSFSTGGHYEQYF. The CDR3 DNA is TGTGCCAGCAGTTTTAGTACGGGAGGTCACTACGAGCAGTACTTC.

In this sample, this clonotype turned up many times. The V call is TRBV12-3 or TRBV12-4, the J call TRBJ1-2, with a possible D match to TRBD1 (5 bases). The germline V and J ends were trimmed by 6 bases and 4 bases, with 15 bases remaining between them. This CDR3 has 14 residues. The CDR3 sequence: CASRGWGFGYGYTF. CDR3 nucleotides: TGTGCCAGCAGGGGCTGGGGCTTCGGCTATGGCTACACCTTC.